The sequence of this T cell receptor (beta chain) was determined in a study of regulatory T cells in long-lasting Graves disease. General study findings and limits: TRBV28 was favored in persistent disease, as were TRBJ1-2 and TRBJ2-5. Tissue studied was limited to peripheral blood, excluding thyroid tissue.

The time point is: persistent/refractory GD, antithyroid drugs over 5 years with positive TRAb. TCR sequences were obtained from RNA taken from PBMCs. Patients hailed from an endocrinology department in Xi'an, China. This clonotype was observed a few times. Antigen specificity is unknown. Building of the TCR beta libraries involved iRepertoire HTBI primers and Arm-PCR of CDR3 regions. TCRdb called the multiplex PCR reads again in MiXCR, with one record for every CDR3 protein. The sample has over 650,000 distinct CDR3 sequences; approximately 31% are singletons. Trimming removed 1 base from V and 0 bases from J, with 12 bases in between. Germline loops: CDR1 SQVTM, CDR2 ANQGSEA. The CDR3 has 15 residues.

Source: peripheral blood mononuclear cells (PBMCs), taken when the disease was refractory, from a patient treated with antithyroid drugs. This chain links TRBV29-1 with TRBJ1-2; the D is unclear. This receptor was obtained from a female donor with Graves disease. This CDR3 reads CSVEGPQVANYGYTF. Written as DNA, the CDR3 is TGCAGCGTTGAAGGTCCCCAGGTAGCTAACTATGGCTACACCTTC.